Sequencing of this T cell receptor (beta chain) was carried out in a study of T cells in women clearing cervical HPV infection. Study information: Case blood drawn at lesion detection; control blood after infection cleared.

Sequencing used immunoSEQ multiplex PCR; TCRdb keeps in-frame clones, though not all of them. This listing includes around 35,000 clones. Remarks on this clone: The observed sequence ends 3 residues before the CDR3 terminus, with the missing tail filled in from the germline J gene.

In germline, CDR1 is MNHEY, CDR2 SVGEGT. V was trimmed by 2 bases and J by 4 bases, leaving 14 bases between them. CDR3 size: 15 residues. Sequencing was done on a sample of blood buffy coat. The clonotype originates from a woman aged 18-70 years with a cervical HPV16 infection that either progressed to CIN3+ or cleared (not recorded which). The gene calls are TRBV6-2 or TRBV6-3 and TRBJ1-1; no clear D gene. The part of the CDR3 DNA that was read is TGTGCCAGCAGTTACCAGGAGGCGCTTCCCACTGAA. This gives the protein CASSYQEALPTE. The complete CDR3 reads CASSYQEALPTEAFF.